The 24 T cell receptor beta chains listed next were all sequenced from one sample in a study of blood T cells in healthy people across ages. Together with a sample-barcoded 5' primer, a J-beta primer mix was included in a second PCR lasting roughly 7 to 11 cycles. TCRdb recomputed calls from the 5' RACE reads with MiXCR, one row per CDR3 protein. The sample contains more than 550,000 distinct CDR3 sequences, 22% of which appear only once. Sample: blood. These receptor sequences come from a man between 65 and 85 years old in good health.

The CDR3 DNA follows: TGTGCCAGCAGCTACGACTGGACCTCCTACGAGCAGTACTTC. As protein: CASSYDWTSYEQYF. The rearrangement joins TRBV6-5 to TRBJ2-7; unclear D gene. The V and J ends lost 6 bases and 0 bases respectively, with 12 bases between them. CDR1 and CDR2 from the germline V gene are MNHEY and SVGAGI. The CDR3 extends over 14 amino acids.

The chain recombines TRBV4-2 with TRBJ2-1; 7 bases fit TRBD2. This CDR3 is built from 16 residues. The ends lost 0 bases at V and 4 bases at J; junction bases unmatched: 6. The germline V gene has CDR1 LGHNA and CDR2 YNFKEQ. CDR3 DNA sequence: TGTGCCAGCAGCCAAGAACGAACTAGCGAGTACAATGAGCAGTTCTTC. It codes for CASSQERTSEYNEQFF.

This clonotype was recorded a few times. The genes are TRBV9 and TRBJ1-2; TRBD1 agrees at 8 bases. The ends lost 0 bases at V and 3 bases at J; junction bases unmatched: 4. CDR1 is SGDLS and CDR2 is YYNGEE in the germline V gene. The length of the CDR3 is 15 residues. The CDR3 DNA reads TGTGCCAGCAGCGTAGGGTCAGGGGGCGACTATGGCTACACCTTC. Protein: CASSVGSGGDYGYTF.

The V gene is TRBV6-2 or TRBV6-3, the J gene TRBJ2-3, with D unresolved. CDR1 and CDR2 (germline): MNHEY, SVGEGT. V was cut by 6 bases and J by 5 bases, with 15 bases left in between. The CDR3 sequence is 14 residues long. The CDR3 region has the DNA TGTGCCAGCAGCCGATCACGACTGCAAGATACGCAGTATTTT. This translates into CASSRSRLQDTQYF.

About this clonotype itself: Given the absence of the conserved phenylalanine or tryptophan at the CDR3 end, a read error is likely. The V and J genes are TRBV29-1 and TRBJ1-2; the D gene is possibly TRBD1 (5 bases). Germline V CDR1 and CDR2: SQVTM, ANQGSEA. The CDR3 totals 13 residues. V lost 0 bases and J lost 10, with 15 bases in between. CDR3 coding DNA: TGCAGCGTTGAAGATAATAAGGGGCATGACTACACCTCC. The encoded protein is CSVEDNKGHDYTS.

This CDR3 reads CASSQGTGETQYF. The CDR3 DNA reads as TGCGCCAGCAGCCAAGGGACCGGCGAGACCCAGTACTTC. V usage is TRBV4-3 and J usage is TRBJ2-5, with D hard to call. The CDR3 runs 13 residues. Germline V CDR1 and CDR2: LGHNA, YSLEER. Trimming pared 1 base from V and 5 bases from J, leaving 8 bases between.

The chain links TRBV28 to TRBJ1-5; tentatively, D is TRBD1 (6 bases). Trimming removed 9 bases from V and 4 bases from J, with 10 bases in between. Per the germline V gene, CDR1 is MDHEN and CDR2 is SYDVKM. This CDR3 contains 12 residues. The DNA of the CDR3 is TGTGCCAGTAAAGGGGGAAATCAGCCCCAGCATTTT. Translation: CASKGGNQPQHF.

At least ten counts were recorded for this clonotype. The rearrangement uses TRBV7-8 and TRBJ2-3; D is ambiguous. The CDR3 has 16 amino acids. The V and J ends lost 5 bases and 0 bases respectively, with 15 bases between them. Germline V gene sequence: CDR1 SGHVS, CDR2 FQNEAQ. CDR3: CASSPLGPTSTDTQYF. The CDR3 DNA sequence: TGTGCCAGCAGCCCCTTAGGGCCCACCAGCACAGATACGCAGTATTTT.

The CDR3 sequence is CATSGRRQGEAFF. As DNA, the CDR3 is TGTGCCACCAGCGGCCGTCGACAGGGTGAAGCTTTCTTT. The chain combines TRBV15 with TRBJ1-1; 7 positions match TRBD1. Germline CDR1 LNHNV, CDR2 YYDKDF (reference sequence). J was trimmed by 7 bases and V by 5 bases; bases with no gene match: 7. This CDR3 is built from 13 residues.

Concerning this clonotype itself: At one end the junction does not follow the germline gene, possibly because of a read error. This chain uses TRBV11-2 with TRBJ2-1, with a possible D match to TRBD2 (6 bases). Germline-derived CDR1 and CDR2 are SGHAT and FQNNGV. This CDR3 has 15 amino acids. The DNA of the CDR3 is TGTGCCAGCAGAAACCGGTCCCCCTCTCGGGAGACCCGGTACTTC. It codes for CASRNRSPSRETRYF.

This clonotype was counted between two and nine times. The chain couples TRBV4-1 to TRBJ2-2, with D possibly matching TRBD1 (5 bases). V was trimmed by 0 bases and J by 7 bases, leaving 18 bases between them. Germline V gene data show CDR1 as MGHRA and CDR2 as YSYEKL. The CDR3 spans 17 residues. DNA of the CDR3: TGCGCCAGCAGCCAAGATTTAAATAGGGGTTATAGCGGGGAGCTGTTTTTT. Translated, it gives CASSQDLNRGYSGELFF.

The chain carries TRBV7-9 and TRBJ2-7, with 7 bases lining up with TRBD1. The J segment lost 2 bases and the V segment lost 7 bases, leaving 2 bases of the junction unmatched. The germline gives CDR1 SEHNR, CDR2 FQNEAQ (reference sequence). The CDR3 length is 12 residues. CDR3 sequence (DNA): TGTGCCAGCAAGGGGGCGGCCTACGAGCAGTACTTC. Amino acids: CASKGAAYEQYF.

V gene TRBV10-2 combines with J gene TRBJ1-2; 7 bases fit TRBD1. CDR1 is WSHSY, CDR2 SAAADI, per germline. The CDR3 contains 15 residues. V lost 8 bases, J lost 1 base, and 10 bases stayed unmatched. The CDR3 DNA reads as TGCGCCAGCGTTGAGCCAGGGGGTTTTAACTATGGCTACACCTTC. It specifies CASVEPGGFNYGYTF.

The chain employs TRBV12-5 and TRBJ2-1; D is possibly TRBD2 (5 bases). V was cut by 2 bases and J by 6 bases, with 11 bases left in between. Germline CDR1 is LGHNT and CDR2 is FRNRAP. CDR3 size: 14 residues. The CDR3 region has the DNA TGTGCTAGTGGTTTGATCCCCGCGGGCAATGAGCAGTTCTTC. Translated, it gives CASGLIPAGNEQFF. The variable domain in full, with the rest retrieved from reference TRBV12-5 and TRBJ2-1, is DARVTQTPRHKVTEMGQEVTMRCQPILGHNTVFWYRQTMMQGLELLAYFRNRAPLDDSGMPKDRFSAEMPDATLATLKIQPSEPRDSAVYFCASGLIPAGNEQFFGPGTRLTVL.

This clonotype was counted a few times. For the CDR3, the DNA is TGTGCCAGCTCATCAGGGACAGGTAACAGAGATACGCAGTATTTT. This codes for CASSSGTGNRDTQYF. This chain links TRBV18 with TRBJ2-3; the match to TRBD1 covers 8 bases. The CDR3 loop spans 15 amino acids. V trimming: 5 bases; J trimming: 5 bases; junction bases outside the gene matches: 9. CDR1 is KGHSH, CDR2 LQKENI, per germline.

There are a few counts of this clonotype. The CDR3 region has the DNA TGTGCCAGCTGCCCCGGGACTAGCGGTTACGAGCAGTACTTC. Translating gives CASCPGTSGYEQYF. The J gene is TRBJ2-7, the V gene TRBV28; 11 bases are shared with TRBD2. The V gene's germline CDR1 is MDHEN and CDR2 SYDVKM. With V trimmed by 8 bases and J by 4 bases, 7 bases remained unmatched. The CDR3 has 14 amino acids.

In nucleotides, the CDR3 is TGCAGTGCGAGAAGAGGCGGGGAGGGTGAAAAACTGTTTTTT. Translated, it gives CSARRGGEGEKLFF. The gene calls are TRBV20-1 and TRBJ1-4; D unclear. CDR1 DFQATT and CDR2 SNEGSKA come from the germline V gene (reference sequence). Trimming cost V 6 bases and J 7 bases, with 18 bases left between them. The CDR3 has 14 residues.

This sequence joins TRBV5-1 and TRBJ2-5, with D perhaps TRBD2 (7 bases). The DNA matches TRBJ2-1 better at its end, which makes the J call doubtful. This CDR3 has 15 amino acids. Germline V gives CDR1 SGHRS, CDR2 YFSETQ. The CDR3 DNA sequence: TGCGCCAGCAGCTTGAGAGCGGGACAAATAAATGAGCAGTTCTTC. Amino acids: CASSLRAGQINEQFF.

The genes are TRBV27 and TRBJ2-6; D may be TRBD1 or TRBD2 (7 bases each). The length of the CDR3 is 19 residues. V lost 0 bases to trimming and J lost 4 bases, with 19 bases between them. Germline assignment: CDR1 MNHEY and CDR2 SMNVEV (reference sequence). CDR3 sequence reads: CASSLSRGGQQVGANVLTF. The DNA of the CDR3 is TGTGCCAGCAGTTTATCTAGGGGGGGACAGCAGGTCGGGGCCAACGTCCTGACTTTC.

The chain links TRBV11-2 to TRBJ2-1; D not resolved. V was cut by 5 bases and J by 10 bases, with 12 bases left in between. The CDR3 has 12 residues. The germline V gene encodes CDR1 SGHAT and CDR2 FQNNGV. This chain's CDR3 is CASSPTTNEQFF. The DNA of the CDR3 is TGTGCCAGCAGCCCGACGACGAACGAGCAGTTCTTC.

This rearrangement joins TRBV12-3 or TRBV12-4 to TRBJ2-1; the match to TRBD2 covers 7 bases. This CDR3 contains 17 residues. V gave up 3 bases and J gave up 3 bases; unmatched junction bases: 11. The CDR3 spells CASSLRWLAAFYNEQFF. The CDR3 DNA reads as TGTGCCAGCAGTTTGAGGTGGCTAGCGGCCTTCTACAATGAGCAGTTCTTC.

The genes are TRBV3-1 and TRBJ1-2; D not resolved. The CDR3 covers 13 residues. V shed 3 bases and J shed 1 base, with 6 bases lying between them. Looked up from germline, CDR1 is LGHDT and CDR2 is YNNKEL (reference sequence). The chain's CDR3 is CASSQDVNYGYTF. Written as DNA, the CDR3 is TGTGCCAGCAGCCAGGACGTTAACTATGGCTACACCTTC.

This sequence joins TRBV7-2 and TRBJ2-1, with 7 bases lining up with TRBD1. Gene TRBJ2-7 matches the end of the DNA better, so the J call may be wrong. The CDR3 totals 15 residues. The germline gives CDR1 SGHTA, CDR2 FQGNSA. The DNA for the CDR3 is TGTGCCAGCAGCCAGAGGACAGGCTCCTCCTACGAGCAGTACGTC. This codes for CASSQRTGSSYEQYV.

This clonotype was detected ten times or more. This chain connects TRBV11-2 to TRBJ2-7; 7 bases map to TRBD1. V shed 3 bases, J shed 0 bases, and the junction held 2 bases outside the gene matches. CDR1 is SGHAT and CDR2 is FQNNGV in the germline V gene. The CDR3 is 14 residues long. The CDR3 loop reads CASSLNRGSYEQYV. CDR3 in DNA: TGTGCCAGCAGCTTGAACAGGGGCTCCTACGAGCAGTACGTC.